This is a list of T cell receptor beta chains from one sample in a study of T cell repertoires in cytomegalovirus infection. TCRdb reanalysed the reads using MiXCR and keeps one entry per CDR3 protein. The sample consists of roughly 100,000 distinct CDR3 sequences, approximately 17% of them appearing once. Sequenced material: PBMCs. These receptors all stem from a human donor in good health (CMV status not recorded). Some clones in this sample may be carry-over from other donors' samples. Both conserved end residues are part of each CDR3. The D gene is left open where the match is weak. The size of a clone is reported for some rows only, either as once, few or many, or as a class for expanded clones.

clone size	D gene	V gene	J gene	CDR3 protein	CDR3 DNA
NA	TRBD1	TRBV5-1	TRBJ2-5	CASGSQGAGETQYF	TGCGCCAGCGGTTCTCAGGGGGCCGGTGAGACCCAGTACTTC
many	TRBD2	TRBV7-2	TRBJ2-5	CASSLLAGGKGTQYF	TGTGCCAGCAGCTTACTAGCGGGGGGCAAGGGGACCCAGTACTTC
NA	NA	TRBV6-2/TRBV6-3	TRBJ1-1	CASSYGSGPGRPDAFF	TGTGCCAGCAGTTACGGATCGGGCCCCGGGCGTCCTGATGCTTTCTTT
NA	NA	TRBV6-6	TRBJ2-1	CASSGGPRNEQFF	TGTGCCAGCAGCGGGGGGCCAAGGAATGAGCAGTTCTTC
NA	NA	TRBV5-1	TRBJ1-2	CASSLDNRVGDYGYTF	TGCGCCAGCAGCTTGGACAACAGGGTTGGTGACTATGGCTACACCTTC
few	NA	TRBV4-1	TRBJ1-1	CASSHGRVEGDMNTEAFF	TGCGCCAGCAGCCACGGACGGGTAGAGGGGGATATGAACACTGAAGCTTTCTTT
NA	NA	TRBV20-1	TRBJ2-1	CSAGGPTPSYNEQFF	TGCAGTGCCGGGGGACCCACCCCGTCCTACAATGAGCAGTTCTTC
NA	TRBD1	TRBV4-3	TRBJ2-5	CASSQDRGQGETQYF	TGCGCCAGCAGCCAAGATAGGGGGCAGGGGGAGACCCAGTACTTC
many	TRBD1	TRBV28	TRBJ1-1	CASIFPGGNTEAFF	TGTGCCAGCATTTTTCCAGGGGGGAACACTGAAGCTTTCTTT
few	TRBD2	TRBV3-1	TRBJ2-3	CASSQPLLAGSTDTQYF	TGTGCCAGCAGCCAGCCCCTACTAGCGGGGAGCACAGATACGCAGTATTTT
NA	TRBD1	TRBV6-5	TRBJ2-7	CASRRPGQLYEQYF	TGTGCCAGCAGACGACCGGGACAGCTTTATGAGCAGTACTTC
few	NA	TRBV2	TRBJ1-6	CASSELENSPLHF	TGTGCCAGCAGTGAACTCGAGAATTCACCCCTCCACTTT
many	NA	TRBV7-2	TRBJ1-2	CASSLRYGESGYGYTF	TGTGCCAGCAGCTTAAGATATGGGGAAAGTGGCTATGGCTACACCTTC
few	TRBD2	TRBV10-3	TRBJ2-1	CAISESLAGRNEQFF	TGTGCCATCAGTGAGTCACTAGCGGGGAGGAATGAGCAGTTCTTC
many	NA	TRBV20-1	TRBJ1-6	CSAPEVGVYNSPLHF	TGCAGTGCTCCTGAGGTCGGAGTCTATAATTCACCCCTCCACTTT
NA	NA	TRBV12-3/TRBV12-4	TRBJ1-2	CASSLGRLPPQDDTF	TGTGCCAGCAGCTTAGGACGACTACCACCCCAGGACGACACCTTC
NA	TRBD2	TRBV14	TRBJ2-7	CASSPGTSGEQYF	TGTGCCAGCAGCCCCGGGACTAGCGGCGAGCAGTACTTC